Detailed here is one TCR beta chain. Its antigen is unknown. The record has no base qualities; no much larger clone is one base away. The data are from a study of blood T cell repertoires in COVID-19 (TCRdb year 2020). Turning to the overall study: Samples covering the acute and convalescent phases of COVID-19 were provided by collaborators in the United States, Italy and Spain. Where available, HLA class I and class II types were obtained from metadata supplied by the sample provider rather than from assay-based typing. Deeply sampled blood TCRbeta repertoires from subjects exposed to, actively infected with, or recovered from COVID-19 were included in the dataset. Samples came from the ongoing ImmuneRACE study (first 160 participants) plus 1,254 subjects from 6 global collaborators. The prospective study material was composed of cDNA or gDNA derived from T cells, B-cell-depleted T cells, or PBMCs. Nearly every sample came with metadata listing a de-identified subject ID, COVID-19 status, age in years and sex. A freely available public database, intended as a resource for researchers studying the immune response to SARS-CoV-2, is where the repertoires were released.

TCRbeta CDR3 regions were amplified from genomic DNA using the immunoSEQ Assay, a bias-controlled multiplex PCR. In the source study's methods: Within the assay, amplification of reference gene primers was used to estimate how many nucleated cells each sample contained. To quantify the absolute abundance of each unique TCRbeta CDR3 rearrangement, sequence reads were collapsed and filtered. For each sample, productive Simpson clonality was calculated as the square root of Simpson's diversity index across productive rearrangements. This is the immuneACCESS table as TCRdb keeps it, with only in-frame sequences that have V and J called. A part of the clones is gone; compared with another copy, unresolved V genes explain less than half, and the rest is unexplained. V and J calls and clone size are copied from that table; D and trimming were computed from the DNA. The sample contains approximately 100,000 clones, 85% to 90% of them found a single time. About a fifth of the sample belongs to the ten largest clones.

Study-wide findings and limitations: How much clinical and demographic metadata was included differed by source and by participant, and the metadata was provided uncurated.

The CDR3 covers 15 residues, taking in both the cysteine and the phenylalanine. CDR3 DNA is the only sequence kept; it has 45 bases, read in frame from the first base. CDR1 is given as SGHTS and CDR2 as YDEGEE, both from the germline V gene. V is pruned by 1 base and J by 2 bases, leaving 6 bases of the junction without a gene match. Collaborating institutions collected whole blood in K2EDTA tubes following their own protocols. For TCRbeta analysis, collaborators shipped samples in one of three forms: frozen whole blood, isolated PBMCs, or DNA extracted from either of those sample types. The receptor chain draws on TRBV5-8 and TRBJ2-7, with 7 bases in between that match TRBD2. The sequenced sample consisted of peripheral blood. This clonotype was obtained from a human donor with acute or convalescent COVID-19. The donor label of this sample is uncertain. The nucleotides read TGTGCCAGCAGCTTGTCGCTAGCGGTTACCTACGAGCAGTACTTC. The encoded protein is CASSLSLAVTYEQYF.